This T cell receptor beta chain was identified in a study of blood T cell repertoires in COVID-19. The wider study: Sites in the United States, Italy and Spain provided acute and convalescent COVID-19 samples. T cells, B-cell-depleted T cells, or PBMCs supplied cDNA or gDNA.

Losses at the gene ends were 3 bases for V and 4 bases for J; bases not matched to a gene: 7. This CDR3 region has 15 residues. Germline values: CDR1 LGHDT, CDR2 YNNKEL (reference sequence). How the authors handled the data: Quantification of nucleated cells was approximated via reference gene primer amplification. The data were produced by immunoSEQ multiplex PCR, yet TCRdb's version contains in-frame clones alone and is incomplete. V and J calls and clone size are as listed in that table; D and trimming were resolved from the DNA. The sample consists of 150,000 to 200,000 clones, 60% to 85% of them appearing once.

This rearrangement joins TRBV3-1 (or the pseudogene TRBV3-2) to TRBJ2-5; 8 bases map to TRBD1. This receptor was identified in a man aged 55 to 69 with acute or convalescent COVID-19. Sequencing was performed on peripheral blood. The DNA of the CDR3 is TGTGCCAGCAGCCAGGGACAGGCTGTGCGAGAGACCCAGTACTTC. Amino acid sequence: CASSQGQAVRETQYF.